Below, one T cell receptor beta chain is given with its context. Profiling relied on immunoSEQ multiplex PCR, and the TCRdb table lists in-frame clones only, not all of them. The sample records under 200,000 clones, 70% to 85% being singletons. The entry originates in a study of cytotoxic CD8 clonotypes in ibrutinib-treated CLL. Turning to the study itself: The sample average was about 280,000 productive templates and tens of thousands of productive rearrangements.

The germline V gene has CDR1 MNHEY and CDR2 SVGAGI. V gave up 7 bases and J gave up 6 bases; unmatched junction bases: 9. This CDR3 comprises 14 residues. The sample here was PBMCs, taken after 12 months of ibrutinib treatment. The sequence was collected from a human donor with chronic lymphocytic leukemia. V and J are TRBV6-5 and TRBJ2-7; 10 bases are shared with TRBD1. DNA of the CDR3: TGTGCCAGCACCGGGACAGGGGAGCGTCGCGAGCAGTACTTC. This translates into CASTGTGERREQYF.